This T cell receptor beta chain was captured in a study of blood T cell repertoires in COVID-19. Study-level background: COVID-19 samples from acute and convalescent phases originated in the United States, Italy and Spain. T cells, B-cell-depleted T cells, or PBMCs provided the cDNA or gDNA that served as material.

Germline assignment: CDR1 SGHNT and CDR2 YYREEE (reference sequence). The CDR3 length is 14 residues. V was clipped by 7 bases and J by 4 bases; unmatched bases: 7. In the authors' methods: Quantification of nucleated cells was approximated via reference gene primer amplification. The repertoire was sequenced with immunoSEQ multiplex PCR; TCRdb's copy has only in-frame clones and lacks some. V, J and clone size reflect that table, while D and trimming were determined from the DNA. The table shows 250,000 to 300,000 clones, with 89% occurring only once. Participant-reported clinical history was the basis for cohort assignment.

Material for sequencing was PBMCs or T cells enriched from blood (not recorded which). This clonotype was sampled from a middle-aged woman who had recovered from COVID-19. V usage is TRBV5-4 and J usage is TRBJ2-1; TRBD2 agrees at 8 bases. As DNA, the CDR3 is TGTGCCAGCCGGGAGGGGGGGACATACAATGAGCAGTTCTTC. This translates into CASREGGTYNEQFF.